These 15 T cell receptor beta chains were all obtained from the same sample, sequenced in a study of T cell changes during pregnancy in multiple sclerosis. Profiled with immunoSEQ multiplex PCR; TCRdb holds only in-frame clones, not every one. The top ten hold approximately 0.8% of the sample, which has over 80,000 clones, roughly nine tenths seen once. This sample comprised peripheral blood, obtained in the second trimester of pregnancy. The receptors derive from a female donor in good health, enrolled as a control in a pregnancy study.

The chain joins TRBV29-1 to TRBJ2-3, with 10 nucleotides matching TRBD2. Germline CDR1 and CDR2: SQVTM and ANQGSEA. The CDR3 is 14 residues long. J gave up 5 bases and V 3 bases, and 5 bases lay outside the gene matches. CDR3 protein: CSVEERGGVDTQYF. CDR3 bases: TGCAGCGTTGAGGAGCGGGGGGGCGTAGATACGCAGTATTTT.

V is TRBV7-8 and J is TRBJ2-7, with D perhaps matching TRBD1 (6 bases). The germline V gene encodes CDR1 SGHVS and CDR2 FQNEAQ. The CDR3 sequence is 14 residues long. The germline V and J ends were trimmed by 5 bases and 1 base, with 12 bases remaining between them. This chain's CDR3 is CASSPDRPSYEQYF. The DNA of the CDR3 is TGTGCCAGCAGCCCGGACAGACCTTCCTACGAGCAGTACTTC.

The chain carries TRBV4-3 and TRBJ2-2; possible D gene TRBD2, 6 bases. V shed 0 bases and J shed 1 base, with 9 bases lying between them. The CDR3 length is 16 residues. Per germline, CDR1 LGHNA and CDR2 YSLEER. This CDR3 is CASSQDQGLNTGELFF. The CDR3 nucleotides read TGCGCCAGCAGCCAAGATCAGGGACTGAACACCGGGGAGCTGTTTTTT.

The rearrangement joins TRBV7-6 to TRBJ2-7; 9 positions agree with TRBD1. The CDR3 runs to 15 residues. Trimming at V came to 4 bases and at J to 0 bases, leaving 4 bases not matched to a gene. Germline V lookup: CDR1 SGHVS, CDR2 FNYEAQ. This CDR3 is CASSWDRANSYEQYF. CDR3 nucleotides: TGTGCCAGCAGCTGGGACAGGGCGAACTCCTACGAGCAGTACTTC.

The rearrangement uses TRBV25-1 and TRBJ1-6; 10 nucleotides align to TRBD1. Germline trimming cut 10 bases from V and 7 bases from J; bases unmatched to any gene: 7. This CDR3 contains 14 residues. The V gene's germline CDR1 is MGHDK and CDR2 SYGVNS. Written as DNA, the CDR3 is TGTGCCACGCGGCCGGGACAGGGGAATTCACCCCTCCACTTT. Translated: CATRPGQGNSPLHF.

The V gene is TRBV6-5, the J gene TRBJ2-7; 7 positions agree with TRBD2. Looked up from germline, CDR1 is MNHEY and CDR2 is SVGAGI. V lost 8 bases to trimming and J lost 0 bases; unmatched junction nucleotides: 7. CDR3 length equals 14 residues. Here the CDR3 reads CASSGAGISYEQYF. The CDR3 bases are TGTGCCAGCTCGGGAGCGGGGATCTCCTACGAGCAGTACTTC.

This chain uses TRBV29-1 with TRBJ1-4, with D possibly TRBD1 on 6 matching bases. The ends were cut back, 0 bases at V and 6 bases at J, with 11 bases in the middle. The length of the CDR3 is 14 residues. Germline V CDR1 and CDR2: SQVTM, ANQGSEA. CDR3 protein: CSVEDGRGDEKLFF. The CDR3 DNA follows: TGCAGCGTTGAAGACGGCAGGGGAGATGAAAAACTGTTTTTT.

The chain uses TRBV29-1 and TRBJ2-1, with 8 nucleotides matching TRBD2. Per the germline V gene, CDR1 is SQVTM and CDR2 is ANQGSEA. CDR3 length: 13 residues. CDR3 sequence reads: CRAGTSSYNEQFF. The CDR3 DNA is TGCAGGGCCGGGACTAGCTCCTACAATGAGCAGTTCTTC.

The chain is built from TRBV28 and TRBJ2-3; possibly TRBD2 for D (6 bases). The germline gives CDR1 MDHEN, CDR2 SYDVKM. V was clipped by 5 bases and J by 3 bases, with 21 bases between them. The CDR3 covers 17 residues. For the CDR3, the DNA is TGTGCCAGCAGTACCCTTCTCGGCAGGGAGGCGACAGATACGCAGTATTTT. As protein: CASSTLLGREATDTQYF. Variable domain in full (rest from reference TRBV28 and TRBJ2-3): DVKVTQSSRYLVKRTGEKVFLECVQDMDHENMFWYRQDPGLGLRLIYFSYDVKMKEKGDIPEGYSVSREKKERFSLILESASTNQTSMYLCASSTLLGREATDTQYFGPGTRLTVL.

The chain employs TRBV6-5 and TRBJ1-2; the match to TRBD1 covers 8 bases. CDR3 size: 15 residues. Germline loops: CDR1 MNHEY, CDR2 SVGAGI. V lost 0 bases, J lost 3 bases, and 3 bases stayed unmatched. The CDR3 spells CASSYSTGADYGYTF. As DNA, the CDR3 is TGTGCCAGCAGTTACTCGACAGGGGCTGACTATGGCTACACCTTC.

The rearrangement uses TRBV11-3 and TRBJ2-7, with 7 nucleotides matching TRBD1. CDR1 and CDR2 (germline): SGHNT, YENEEA. The CDR3 covers 15 residues. V was clipped by 1 base and J by 2 bases; unmatched bases: 5. CDR3 nucleotides: TGTGCCAGCAGCTTAGGAGGACAGGAAGCCTACGAGCAGTACTTC. It is translated as CASSLGGQEAYEQYF. The variable domain in full, with the rest retrieved from reference TRBV11-3 and TRBJ2-7, is EAGVVQSPRYKIIEKKQPVAFWCNPISGHNTLYWYLQNLGQGPELLIRYENEEAVDDSQLPKDRFSAERLKGVDSTLKIQPAELGDSAVYLCASSLGGQEAYEQYFGPGTRLTVT.

This chain uses TRBV5-1 with TRBJ2-6; the match to TRBD1 covers 7 bases. CDR1 and CDR2 from the germline V gene are SGHRS and YFSETQ. V lost 3 bases to trimming and J lost 0 bases; unmatched junction nucleotides: 3. This CDR3 is 16 amino acids long. This chain's CDR3 is CASSSGQDSGANVLTF. In nucleotides, the CDR3 is TGCGCCAGCAGCTCCGGACAGGACTCTGGGGCCAACGTCCTGACTTTC.

This clone was recorded only once. This sequence joins TRBV7-2 and TRBJ2-7, with TRBD2 matching 7 bases. This CDR3 region has 16 residues. Germline-derived CDR1 and CDR2 are SGHTA and FQGNSA. V lost 3 bases, J lost 3 bases, and 11 bases stayed unmatched. The CDR3 reads CASSFPLEAGNYEQYF. CDR3 in DNA: TGTGCCAGCAGCTTCCCACTGGAAGCGGGAAACTACGAGCAGTACTTC.

This chain links TRBV7-2 with TRBJ2-3; 7 bases align to TRBD2. CDR3 length equals 18 residues. Germline V gene data show CDR1 as SGHTA and CDR2 as FQGNSA. Losses at the gene ends were 2 bases for V and 7 bases for J; bases not matched to a gene: 18. The CDR3 reads CASSLRVGGSSSIHTQYF. The CDR3 nucleotides read TGTGCCAGCAGCTTAAGGGTGGGGGGGTCATCCTCCATACATACGCAGTATTTT.

This rearrangement joins TRBV4-2 to TRBJ2-7; TRBD1 matches at 8 bases. Germline assignment: CDR1 LGHNA and CDR2 YNFKEQ. CDR3 length: 16 amino acids. The V and J ends lost 0 bases and 1 base, in that order; junction bases with no gene match: 5. CDR3 DNA: TGTGCCAGCAGCCAAGATCAGACAGGGGAGTCCTACGAGCAGTACTTC. Its protein product is CASSQDQTGESYEQYF.